The clone carrying this T cell receptor (beta chain) was observed at least ten times. Its target is unknown. The data stem from a study of T cells in Graves' hyperthyroidism and ophthalmopathy. Overall study findings and caveats: In the blood, most expanded thyroid clonotypes above 0.001 appeared as well.

Germline loops: CDR1 SGHRS, CDR2 YFSETQ. The CDR3 is 16 amino acids. Deletions cut 3 bases from V and 1 base from J, with 16 bases between. The authors took PBMCs from roughly 9.7 ml fresh peripheral blood. TCR beta CDR3 regions were amplified from RNA. The HTBI primer set was used in a first-round RT-PCR of the TCR CDR3. MiXCR, applied by TCRdb to the multiplex PCR reads, yields one record per CDR3 protein. The data show approximately 610,000 distinct CDR3 sequences, roughly 14% seen once. The chain has TRBV5-1 and TRBJ2-5, with a weak D call TRBD2 (5 bases). The sample was blood. This receptor was identified in a woman aged 40 to 50 with Graves' ophthalmopathy. Here the CDR3 DNA reads TGCGCCAGCAGCTCGGCCACCGAGGGATCCCAAGAGACCCAGTACTTC. Translation: CASSSATEGSQETQYF. Looking up the rest from reference TRBV5-1 and TRBJ2-5 gives the full variable domain: KAGVTQTPRYLIKTRGQQVTLSCSPISGHRSVSWYQQTPGQGLQFLFEYFSETQRNKGNFPGRFSGRQFSNSRSEMNVSTLELGDSALYLCASSSATEGSQETQYFGPGTRLLVL.